Below are 17 T cell receptor beta chains sequenced from a single sample in a study of blood T cell dynamics during melanoma immunotherapy. Sequencing was performed with immunoSEQ multiplex PCR; in TCRdb, only in-frame clones are kept and a portion is missing. The data contain some 11,000 clones, roughly 90% of them singletons. Time point in this sample: week 3, after first cycle of checkpoint inhibitor. Sequenced material: blood, taken from a patient treated with checkpoint blockade. All receptors come from a human donor with melanoma.

The gene calls are TRBV19 and TRBJ1-1, with D possibly matching TRBD1 (5 bases). The CDR3 has 13 amino acids. Trimming removed 7 bases from V and 5 bases from J, with 14 bases in between. Germline V CDR1 and CDR2: LNHDA, SQIVND (reference sequence). CDR3 in amino acids: CASTPGGGTEAFF. As DNA, the CDR3 is TGTGCCAGTACCCCCGGGGGGGGGACTGAAGCTTTCTTT.

This clone was detected once. The chain is built from TRBV2 and TRBJ2-1, with D maybe TRBD2 (5 bases). CDR1 and CDR2 from the germline V gene are SNHLY and FYNNEI. V lost 5 bases, J lost 0 bases, and 11 bases lay in between. This CDR3 has 15 amino acids. CDR3 coding DNA: TGTGCCAGCAGTTCGGACTCCGCCTCCTACAATGAGCAGTTCTTC. Encoded protein: CASSSDSASYNEQFF.

The chain joins TRBV7-3 to TRBJ2-2; D remains unclear. The germline V gene has CDR1 SGHTA and CDR2 FQGTGA. V lost 0 bases and J 7 bases, leaving 15 bases between the germline ends. This CDR3 spans 16 amino acids. The CDR3 region is CASSLTSRPSGGELFF. Here the CDR3 DNA reads TGTGCCAGCAGCTTAACGAGTCGACCCTCCGGCGGGGAGCTGTTTTTT.

This clone appeared once. V usage is TRBV4-2 and J usage is TRBJ2-2; D is unclear. V lost 2 bases and J 2 bases, leaving 15 bases between the germline ends. The CDR3 is made up of 17 amino acids. Germline V CDR1 and CDR2: LGHNA, YNFKEQ. In DNA form, the CDR3 reads TGTGCCAGCAGCCAACGAACTGTACCACGAAACACCGGGGAGCTGTTTTTT. Amino acid sequence: CASSQRTVPRNTGELFF.

This chain joins TRBV18 and TRBJ1-2; no reliable D call. Trimming left V 3 bases short and J 1 base short, with 12 bases between. Per germline, CDR1 KGHSH and CDR2 LQKENI. The CDR3 runs to 15 residues. The CDR3 region is CASSPRGADNYGYTF. Here the CDR3 DNA reads TGTGCCAGCTCACCCCGGGGTGCCGATAACTATGGCTACACCTTC.

V is TRBV28 and J is TRBJ2-2, with 8 bases fitting TRBD1. V trimming: 5 bases; J trimming: 7 bases; junction bases outside the gene matches: 6. CDR3 size: 14 residues. In germline, CDR1 is MDHEN, CDR2 SYDVKM. The CDR3 region is CASSPTTGVGELFF. DNA for the CDR3: TGTGCCAGCAGTCCAACGACAGGGGTCGGGGAGCTGTTTTTT.

This clone came up once. This chain joins TRBV5-1 and TRBJ2-6, with D unclear. Germline CDR1 and CDR2: SGHRS and YFSETQ. V shed 4 bases and J shed 0 bases, with 8 bases lying between them. The CDR3 contains 15 residues. CDR3 amino acids: CASSPTDSGANVLTF. DNA for the CDR3: TGCGCCAGCAGCCCGACCGACTCTGGGGCCAACGTCCTGACTTTC.

This sequence joins TRBV7-2 and TRBJ1-1, with a tentative D call TRBD1 (5 bases). From germline, CDR1 is SGHTA and CDR2 FQGNSA. There are 14 residues in the CDR3. The ends were cut back, 4 bases at V and 5 bases at J, with 14 bases in the middle. The CDR3 here is CASSSPGGWTEAFF. In DNA, the CDR3 is TGTGCCAGCAGCTCCCCGGGGGGGTGGACTGAAGCTTTCTTT.

The V call is TRBV11-3, the J call TRBJ2-7; 13 bases are shared with TRBD2. There are 18 residues in the CDR3. J lost 0 bases, V lost 5 bases, and 10 bases had no gene match. Germline CDR1 SGHNT, CDR2 YENEEA. The CDR3 DNA follows: TGTGCCAGCAGCGTATACGGGGGGACTAGCGGGACCTCCTACGAGCAGTACTTC. Protein sequence: CASSVYGGTSGTSYEQYF.

Remarks on this clone: One end of the junction fails to match germline, which may point to a read error. The chain joins TRBV9 to TRBJ2-1; 8 nucleotides match TRBD2. This CDR3 is built from 13 residues. Looked up from germline, CDR1 is SGDLS and CDR2 is YYNGEE. CDR3 region: CASSEGGLDEQFF. Written as DNA, the CDR3 is TGTGCCAGTAGCGAGGGGGGACTAGATGAGCAGTTCTTC.

The rearrangement uses TRBV7-2 and TRBJ1-2, with TRBD1 matching 9 bases. Germline lookup yields CDR1 SGHTA and CDR2 FQGNSA. The CDR3 length is 15 residues. Trimming at V came to 1 base and at J to 8 bases, leaving 8 bases not matched to a gene. The CDR3 is CASSLVDRGWEGYTF. CDR3 bases: TGTGCCAGCAGCTTAGTAGACAGGGGGTGGGAGGGCTACACCTTC. Together with reference TRBV7-2 and TRBJ1-2, the CDR3 gives the full variable domain: GAGVSQSPSNKVTEKGKDVELRCDPISGHTALYWYRQSLGQGLEFLIYFQGNSAPDKSGLPSDRFSAERTGGSVSTLTIQRTQQEDSAVYLCASSLVDRGWEGYTFGSGTRLTVV.

This clone was observed a few times. The V call is TRBV2, the J call TRBJ1-2; 7 nucleotides match TRBD1. The CDR3 sequence is 13 residues long. The ends lost 7 bases at V and 5 bases at J; junction bases unmatched: 7. Germline V gene lookup returns CDR1 SNHLY and CDR2 FYNNEI. CDR3 sequence reads: CASNRDREYGYTF. For the CDR3, the DNA is TGTGCCAGCAACCGGGACAGAGAATATGGCTACACCTTC.

V gene TRBV5-1 combines with J gene TRBJ1-6, with D hard to call. The CDR3 sequence is 16 residues long. V gave up 0 bases and J gave up 0 bases, with 7 bases separating them. Germline V gene lookup returns CDR1 SGHRS and CDR2 YFSETQ. CDR3 coding DNA: TGCGCCAGCAGCTTGGGACGGAACTCCTATAATTCACCCCTCCACTTT. Translation gives CASSLGRNSYNSPLHF.

J is TRBJ2-2 and V is TRBV11-2; D unresolved. The CDR3 runs 14 residues. Per the germline V gene, CDR1 is SGHAT and CDR2 is FQNNGV. With 5 bases removed from V and 4 bases from J, the gap between germline ends came to 11 bases. The CDR3 DNA reads as TGTGCCAGCAGCAAGGGTCCAACCACCGGGGAGCTGTTTTTT. Amino acid sequence: CASSKGPTTGELFF.

The genes are TRBV27 and TRBJ2-6; D remains unclear. Germline-derived CDR1 and CDR2 are MNHEY and SMNVEV (reference sequence). Trimming removed 3 bases from V and 0 bases from J, with 6 bases in between. The CDR3 extends over 15 amino acids. The CDR3 loop is CASSLSGSGANVLTF. The DNA for the CDR3 is TGTGCCAGCAGTTTGTCCGGCTCTGGGGCCAACGTCCTGACTTTC.

The J gene is TRBJ2-7, the V gene TRBV4-2, with 13 positions matching TRBD2. From germline, CDR1 is LGHNA and CDR2 YNFKEQ. The CDR3 totals 18 residues. The V gene end was trimmed by 5 bases and the J gene end by 0 bases; junction bases not matched to a gene: 10. The CDR3 DNA follows: TGTGCCAGCAGCGTATACGGGGGGACTAGCGGGACCTCCTACGAGCAGTACTTC. Its protein product is CASSVYGGTSGTSYEQYF.

This clone turned up a few times. The V call is TRBV7-5, the J call TRBJ2-7; the table gives TRBD2 as D, unverified against the DNA. TRBV7-5 is described as a pseudogene. CDR3 length: 18 residues. The CDR3 nucleotides read TGTGCCAGCAGCGTATACGGGGGGACTAGCGGGACCTCCTACGAGCAGTACTTC. Protein product: CASSVYGGTSGTSYEQYF.